The source of this T cell receptor (beta chain) is a study of PD-1 blockade in classical Hodgkin lymphoma. Study conclusions and caveats: The baseline diversity of complete responders showed similarity to that of newly diagnosed patients. CD4+ but not CD8+ TCR diversity rose significantly by C4D1.

Germline loops: CDR1 WSHSY, CDR2 SAAADI. V lost 5 bases, J lost 0 bases, and 17 bases lay in between. CDR3 length equals 16 residues. Time point described: cycle 4 day 1 (C4D1), after more than five weeks of nivolumab. Relapse was seen in all patients after autologous stem cell transplantation, and brentuximab vedotin exposure was variable. When best responses were assessed, they were complete response, partial response or progressive disease. Using immunoSEQ multiplex PCR, the repertoire was profiled, and TCRdb retains in-frame clones only, with some absent. The repertoire holds roughly 41,000 clones, with approximately 67% as singletons. Remarks on this clone: Its specificity is unknown.

V gene TRBV10-2 combines with J gene TRBJ2-7; D remains unclear. Sequenced material: peripheral blood mononuclear cells (PBMCs), taken before the fourth cycle of nivolumab. The receptor's source is a human donor with classical Hodgkin lymphoma. The CDR3 DNA reads as TGCGCCAGCAGTCAACCCCCGGGTCCCACCTCCTACGAGCAGTACTTC. Its protein product is CASSQPPGPTSYEQYF.